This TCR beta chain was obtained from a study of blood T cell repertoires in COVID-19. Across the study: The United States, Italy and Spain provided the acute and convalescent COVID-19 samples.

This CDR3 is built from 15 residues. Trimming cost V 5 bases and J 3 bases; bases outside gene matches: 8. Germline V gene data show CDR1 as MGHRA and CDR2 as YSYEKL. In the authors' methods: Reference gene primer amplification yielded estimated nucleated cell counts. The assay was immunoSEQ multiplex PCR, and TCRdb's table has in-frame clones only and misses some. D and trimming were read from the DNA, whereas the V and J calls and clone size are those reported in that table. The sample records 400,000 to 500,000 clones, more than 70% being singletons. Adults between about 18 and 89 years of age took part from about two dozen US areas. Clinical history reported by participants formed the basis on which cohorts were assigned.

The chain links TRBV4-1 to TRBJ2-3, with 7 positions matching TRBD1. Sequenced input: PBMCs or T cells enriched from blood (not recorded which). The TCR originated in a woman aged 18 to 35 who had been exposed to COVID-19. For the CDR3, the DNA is TGCGCCAGCAGCGTCCAGGGGGTTGGTACAGATACGCAGTATTTT. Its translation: CASSVQGVGTDTQYF.